This T cell receptor beta chain was recovered during a study of CD8+ T cells in alopecia areata. Study-level background: Treatment comprised oral tofacitinib, 5 to 10 mg twice daily, in treated patients.

A word on this clone: Its antigen is not identified.

Study-wide results and limits: Amid tofacitinib therapy, many expanded lesional clones stayed present in scalp and blood.

The CDR3 runs to 13 residues. Germline values: CDR1 SQVTM, CDR2 ANQGSEA. The V end lost 1 base, the J end lost 3 bases, and 10 bases lay between the germline ends. Treatment in this sample: oral pan-JAK inhibitor, 5-10 mg twice daily. Using a FACSAria, the CD4+ and CD8+ T cells were sorted from the PBMCs. The sequencing template was cDNA reverse transcribed from extracted RNA. Data came from immunoSEQ multiplex PCR; TCRdb stores just in-frame clones and leaves some out. Of approximately 90,000 clones detected, about three quarters appear once; the ten largest clones hold roughly 17%. This clonotype was obtained from a human donor with alopecia areata. The chain carries TRBV29-1 and TRBJ2-7, with D perhaps TRBD2 (6 bases). The sequencing here drew on CD8+ T cells sorted from blood, taken at week 44, from a patient treated with tofacitinib. CDR3 bases: TGCAGCGTTGAAGGGGGGGAGGTCTACGAGCAGTACTTC. Its protein is CSVEGGEVYEQYF.